The 5 T cell receptor beta chains in this list originate from one sample, sequenced in a study of molecular identifiers for immune sequencing clone quantification. TCRdb reprocessed the PCR reads via MiXCR and lists one record per CDR3 protein. The data hold around 320,000 distinct CDR3 sequences, with roughly 24% observed a single time. Sequencing was carried out using naive CD8+ T cells from blood, with Jurkat cell RNA spiked in. Documented subset: FACS-sorted CD8+CD4-CCR7+CD45RA+ naive T cells. These receptors came from a human donor in good health. Some libraries in this study had Jurkat cell RNA spiked in.

This sequence joins TRBV14 and TRBJ1-2, with 12 bases identical to TRBD1. V lost 3 bases and J lost 0; bases outside the gene matches: 2. CDR1 SGHDN and CDR2 FVKESK come from the germline V gene. This CDR3 comprises 16 residues. CDR3 nucleotides: TGTGCCAGCAGCCAGGGACAGGGGGCTTCTAACTATGGCTACACCTTC. Encoded protein: CASSQGQGASNYGYTF.

This clonotype was counted between two and nine times. The rearrangement uses TRBV23-1 and TRBJ1-5; weak D call: TRBD1 (5 bases). TRBV23-1 carries the ORF label, with uncertain function. The CDR3 spans 19 residues. V dropped 2 bases and J dropped 5 bases, with 25 bases sitting between them. CDR3 sequence reads: CASSQPRPGPGLPDQPQHF. The CDR3 DNA reads as TGCGCCAGCAGTCAACCCCGGCCAGGGCCGGGGCTTCCGGATCAGCCCCAGCATTTT.

Details on this clonotype: Given a much more abundant clone one base away, this may be a read error. The J gene is TRBJ2-2, the V gene TRBV29-1; D unresolved. Germline-derived CDR1 and CDR2 are SQVTM and ANQGSEA. This CDR3 has 14 residues. CDR3 in amino acids: CGVVSPLSTGELFF. The CDR3, as DNA: TGCGGCGTTGTAAGCCCCCTGAGCACCGGGGAGCTGTTTTTT.

This clonotype occurred once. The rearrangement joins TRBV20-1 to TRBJ2-7, with D possibly matching TRBD1 (6 bases). CDR3 length: 14 amino acids. Germline V gives CDR1 DFQATT, CDR2 SNEGSKA (reference sequence). The ends were cut back, 4 bases at V and 2 bases at J, with 15 bases in the middle. DNA for the CDR3: TGCAGTGCTAATACAGGGAGCTCGACCTACGAGCAGTACTTC. This codes for CSANTGSSTYEQYF.

This clonotype has more than one count but fewer than ten. The rearrangement uses TRBV6-1 and TRBJ2-7; 8 bases are a match to TRBD1. The CDR3 has 20 residues. Germline V gene lookup returns CDR1 MNHNS and CDR2 SASEGT. With 1 base clipped from V and 3 bases from J, the junction kept 20 bases outside the gene matches. Written as DNA, the CDR3 is TGTGCCAGCAGTGAAGAACCGAGGACAGGGATTCAATTAAATTACTACGAGCAGTACTTC. It translates to CASSEEPRTGIQLNYYEQYF.